These T cell receptor beta chains were read from a single sample in a study of Graves' ophthalmopathy and Graves' hyperthyroidism. TCRdb processed the multiplex PCR reads anew with MiXCR; each CDR3 protein has one entry. Here the sample spans approximately 540,000 distinct CDR3 sequences, approximately 35% being singletons. What was sequenced was peripheral blood or thyroid tissue (not recorded which). The source is an adult man with Graves' hyperthyroidism. CDR3s include the opening cysteine and the closing phenylalanine or tryptophan. The order of the fields is J gene, clone size, V gene, D gene, CDR3 protein, CDR3 DNA. The D gene is left open where the match is weak. Not every row has a clone size; where given, it reads once, few, many or a size class.

j_call: TRBJ1-2
clone_size: many
v_call: TRBV6-5
d_call: -
cdr3_aa: CASSHDGLWEIGYTF
cdr3_nt: TGTGCCAGCAGTCATGACGGCTTATGGGAGATCGGCTACACCTTC

j_call: TRBJ2-5
clone_size: many
v_call: TRBV19
d_call: -
cdr3_aa: CASSRAGQETQYF
cdr3_nt: TGTGCCAGTAGCCGGGCTGGCCAAGAGACCCAGTACTTC

j_call: TRBJ2-2
clone_size: -
v_call: TRBV2
d_call: TRBD1
cdr3_aa: CASSQEVRAGGRADFTGELFF
cdr3_nt: TGCGCCAGCAGCCAAGAAGTACGAGCAGGGGGCCGGGCGGATTTCACCGGGGAGCTGTTTTTT

j_call: TRBJ1-5
clone_size: many
v_call: TRBV7-2
d_call: TRBD1
cdr3_aa: CASSQRGGTFNQPQHF
cdr3_nt: TGTGCCAGCAGCCAGAGAGGGGGCACTTTCAATCAGCCCCAGCATTTT

j_call: TRBJ1-1
clone_size: few
v_call: TRBV12-3/TRBV12-4
d_call: TRBD1
cdr3_aa: CASSFSWDRGPTEAFF
cdr3_nt: TGTGCCAGCAGTTTCTCTTGGGACAGGGGGCCAACTGAAGCTTTCTTT

j_call: TRBJ2-5
clone_size: -
v_call: TRBV4-1
d_call: -
cdr3_aa: CASSQEERVTETQYF
cdr3_nt: TGCGCCAGCAGCCAAGAGGAGCGAGTGACGGAGACCCAGTACTTC

j_call: TRBJ2-2
clone_size: many
v_call: TRBV4-1
d_call: TRBD1
cdr3_aa: CASSRGTDTGELFF
cdr3_nt: TGCGCCAGCAGCCGTGGGACAGACACCGGGGAGCTGTTTTTT

j_call: TRBJ2-7
clone_size: few
v_call: TRBV12-3/TRBV12-4
d_call: TRBD2
cdr3_aa: CASSSRTSDFSYEQYF
cdr3_nt: TGTGCCAGCAGTTCCCGGACTAGCGATTTCTCCTACGAGCAGTACTTC

j_call: TRBJ2-7
clone_size: many
v_call: TRBV10-2
d_call: TRBD2
cdr3_aa: CASSTGGLSYEQYF
cdr3_nt: TGCGCCAGCAGCACGGGGGGTCTCAGCTACGAGCAGTACTTC

j_call: TRBJ2-5
clone_size: -
v_call: TRBV7-9
d_call: TRBD2
cdr3_aa: CASSLRTSGVGETQYF
cdr3_nt: TGTGCTAGCAGCTTAAGGACTAGCGGGGTCGGGGAGACCCAGTACTTC

j_call: TRBJ1-1
clone_size: -
v_call: TRBV2
d_call: TRBD1
cdr3_aa: CASNKRDRGQSEAFF
cdr3_nt: TGTGCCAGCAACAAAAGGGACAGGGGGCAAAGTGAAGCTTTCTTT

j_call: TRBJ2-7
clone_size: -
v_call: TRBV6-5
d_call: TRBD2
cdr3_aa: CASRKGLAGSEQYF
cdr3_nt: TGTGCCAGCAGAAAGGGACTAGCGGGAAGTGAGCAGTACTTC

j_call: TRBJ2-2
clone_size: -
v_call: TRBV10-3
d_call: -
cdr3_aa: CAISEGTQGELFF
cdr3_nt: TGTGCCATCAGTGAGGGGACACAAGGGGAGCTGTTTTTT

j_call: TRBJ2-6
clone_size: few
v_call: TRBV2
d_call: -
cdr3_aa: CASSRGGTGANVLTF
cdr3_nt: TGTGCCAGCTCACGCGGGGGCACTGGGGCCAACGTCCTGACTTTC

j_call: TRBJ1-3
clone_size: many
v_call: TRBV7-8
d_call: -
cdr3_aa: CASSALRFSGNTIYF
cdr3_nt: TGTGCCAGCAGCGCGTTGCGTTTCTCTGGAAACACCATATATTTT

j_call: TRBJ2-5
clone_size: many
v_call: TRBV7-8
d_call: -
cdr3_aa: CASSLGTLIGDQYF
cdr3_nt: TGTGCCAGCAGCTTAGGAACTCTTATCGGGGACCAGTACTTC

j_call: TRBJ2-1
clone_size: -
v_call: TRBV9
d_call: -
cdr3_aa: CASSQVGSSYNEQFF
cdr3_nt: TGTGCCAGCAGCCAAGTCGGGAGTTCCTACAATGAGCAGTTCTTC

j_call: TRBJ1-1
clone_size: many
v_call: TRBV7-2
d_call: -
cdr3_aa: CASSLGTGRNTEAFF
cdr3_nt: TGTGCCAGCAGCTTAGGTACGGGGAGGAACACTGAAGCTTTCTTT

j_call: TRBJ1-5
clone_size: -
v_call: TRBV6-6
d_call: TRBD1
cdr3_aa: CASSYQGQGTNQPQHF
cdr3_nt: TGTGCCAGCAGTTACCAGGGACAGGGTACTAATCAGCCCCAGCATTTT

j_call: TRBJ1-5
clone_size: -
v_call: TRBV24-1
d_call: -
cdr3_aa: CATSEPGVSNQPQHF
cdr3_nt: TGTGCCACCAGTGAACCAGGGGTTAGCAATCAGCCCCAGCATTTT

j_call: TRBJ1-1
clone_size: -
v_call: TRBV10-3
d_call: TRBD1
cdr3_aa: CAISGGGQLMNTEAFF
cdr3_nt: TGTGCCATCAGTGGGGGGGGACAGCTAATGAACACTGAAGCTTTCTTT

j_call: TRBJ2-7
clone_size: -
v_call: TRBV7-1
d_call: -
cdr3_aa: CASRHSSLKGYEQYF
cdr3_nt: TGTGCCAGCAGACACAGCAGTTTAAAGGGTTACGAGCAGTACTTC

j_call: TRBJ1-6
clone_size: -
v_call: TRBV7-9
d_call: TRBD1
cdr3_aa: CASSPGGQGGAPLHF
cdr3_nt: TGTGCCAGCAGCCCGGGGGGGCAGGGGGGGGCACCCCTCCACTTT

j_call: TRBJ2-7
clone_size: many
v_call: TRBV12-3/TRBV12-4
d_call: -
cdr3_aa: CASSSMQGGYSYEQYF
cdr3_nt: TGTGCCAGCAGTTCCATGCAGGGGGGCTACTCCTACGAGCAGTACTTC

j_call: TRBJ1-6
clone_size: many
v_call: TRBV5-1
d_call: -
cdr3_aa: CASSLNRAGVSPLHF
cdr3_nt: TGCGCCAGCAGCTTGAACCGGGCAGGGGTATCACCCCTCCACTTT

j_call: TRBJ2-7
clone_size: -
v_call: TRBV9
d_call: -
cdr3_aa: CASSFSGATLEQYF
cdr3_nt: TGCGCCAGCAGCTTCTCAGGAGCCACCCTCGAGCAGTACTTC

j_call: TRBJ1-2
clone_size: many
v_call: TRBV7-9
d_call: -
cdr3_aa: CASSTRDTNYGYTF
cdr3_nt: TGTGCCAGCAGCACACGGGACACCAACTATGGCTACACCTTC

j_call: TRBJ1-2
clone_size: -
v_call: TRBV6-1
d_call: -
cdr3_aa: CASSEEGSLRGYTF
cdr3_nt: TGTGCCAGCAGTGAAGAGGGTTCTCTTCGGGGCTACACCTTC

j_call: TRBJ2-2
clone_size: -
v_call: TRBV3-1
d_call: -
cdr3_aa: CASSQAQGMGELFF
cdr3_nt: TGTGCCAGCAGCCAAGCCCAGGGAATGGGGGAGCTGTTTTTT

j_call: TRBJ1-2
clone_size: once
v_call: TRBV29-1
d_call: -
cdr3_aa: CSVEDPGSNYGYTF
cdr3_nt: TGCAGCGTTGAAGATCCCGGATCTAACTATGGCTACACCTTC

j_call: TRBJ1-6
clone_size: many
v_call: TRBV13
d_call: -
cdr3_aa: CASSLDPGRNSPLHF
cdr3_nt: TGTGCCAGCAGCTTAGATCCAGGCAGGAATTCACCCCTCCACTTT

j_call: TRBJ1-3
clone_size: many
v_call: TRBV7-9
d_call: -
cdr3_aa: CASIPIGGTGNTIYF
cdr3_nt: TGTGCCAGCATTCCAATAGGGGGGACTGGAAACACCATATATTTT

j_call: TRBJ1-1
clone_size: -
v_call: TRBV25-1
d_call: TRBD1
cdr3_aa: CASSRDSDYFTEAFF
cdr3_nt: TGTGCCAGCTCACGGGACAGCGACTACTTCACTGAAGCTTTCTTT

j_call: TRBJ1-1
clone_size: many
v_call: TRBV27
d_call: -
cdr3_aa: CASSRWLGVNTEAFF
cdr3_nt: TGTGCCAGCAGTCGATGGCTCGGGGTGAACACTGAAGCTTTCTTT

j_call: TRBJ1-2
clone_size: -
v_call: TRBV7-9
d_call: -
cdr3_aa: CASSAVPGRHGYTF
cdr3_nt: TGTGCCAGCAGCGCTGTTCCGGGCCGGCATGGCTACACCTTC

j_call: TRBJ2-2
clone_size: -
v_call: TRBV19
d_call: -
cdr3_aa: CASNVWGTGGLFF
cdr3_nt: TGTGCCAGTAATGTATGGGGTACCGGGGGGCTGTTTTTT

j_call: TRBJ2-1
clone_size: -
v_call: TRBV29-1
d_call: -
cdr3_aa: CSVQGRGGHYNEQFF
cdr3_nt: TGCAGCGTACAGGGGAGAGGAGGGCATTACAATGAGCAGTTCTTC

j_call: TRBJ2-7
clone_size: many
v_call: TRBV2
d_call: TRBD2
cdr3_aa: CASSQRLADAYEQYF
cdr3_nt: TGTGCCAGCAGCCAACGACTAGCGGACGCCTACGAGCAGTACTTC

j_call: TRBJ1-1
clone_size: -
v_call: TRBV10-3
d_call: -
cdr3_aa: CAISPSDKNTEAFF
cdr3_nt: TGTGCCATCAGTCCAAGCGACAAGAACACTGAAGCTTTCTTT

j_call: TRBJ2-5
clone_size: many
v_call: TRBV20-1
d_call: TRBD1
cdr3_aa: CSAFRQGAAETQYF
cdr3_nt: TGCAGTGCTTTCAGACAGGGGGCCGCAGAGACCCAGTACTTC

j_call: TRBJ2-7
clone_size: many
v_call: TRBV7-3
d_call: TRBD2
cdr3_aa: CASSRSGGPFYEQYF
cdr3_nt: TGTGCCAGCAGCCGAAGCGGGGGTCCTTTCTACGAGCAGTACTTC

j_call: TRBJ1-2
clone_size: many
v_call: TRBV10-3
d_call: -
cdr3_aa: CAIGNYGYTF
cdr3_nt: TGTGCCATCGGGAACTATGGCTACACCTTC